This TCR beta chain was profiled in a study of cytomegalovirus exposure and HLA in healthy donors. Amplification used 60 Vbeta primers and 13 Jbeta primers. The data were produced by immunoSEQ multiplex PCR, yet TCRdb's version contains in-frame clones alone and is incomplete. The data show about 98,000 clones, with approximately 70% seen just once and over 2% held by the top ten. The CDR3 spans 14 residues. Germline V lookup: CDR1 SGHRS, CDR2 YFSETQ. V was clipped by 7 bases and J by 6 bases, with 16 bases between them. The chain links TRBV5-1 to TRBJ1-4; TRBD1 is a possible D gene (6 bases). Sequencing was done on a sample of PBMCs. The origin of this receptor is a man aged 50-59 years in good health and CMV-seronegative. The CDR3 nucleotides read TGCGCCAGCCAGAGGGACATCGGGGATGAAAAACTGTTTTTT. Translation gives CASQRDIGDEKLFF. Together with reference TRBV5-1 and TRBJ1-4, the CDR3 gives the full variable domain: KAGVTQTPRYLIKTRGQQVTLSCSPISGHRSVSWYQQTPGQGLQFLFEYFSETQRNKGNFPGRFSGRQFSNSRSEMNVSTLELGDSALYLCASQRDIGDEKLFFGSGTQLSVL.